The rows below give T cell receptor beta chains drawn from one sample of a study of T cells after somatic rescue of genetic block. The table came from immunoSEQ multiplex PCR; TCRdb's copy has only in-frame clones and leaves some out. The sample carries approximately 14,000 clones, roughly 70% recorded once. The sequencing sample was made of peripheral blood mononuclear cells (PBMCs). The receptors stem from a man aged 18 to 30. CDR3s include the opening cysteine and the closing phenylalanine or tryptophan. A D gene is named only where the DNA matches it firmly. Clone size is stated in some rows and not others, as once, few, many or a class when expanded.

J,V,D,size,CDR3,DNA
TRBJ2-7,TRBV5-1,.,.,CASNLAKGEQYF,TGCGCCAGCAATCTTGCAAAAGGGGAGCAGTACTTC
TRBJ2-7,TRBV14,TRBD2,.,CASSPRKRGISYEQYF,TGTGCCAGCAGCCCTAGAAAGCGGGGGATCTCCTACGAGCAGTACTTC
TRBJ1-5,TRBV27,.,.,CASSLRARGPPYSNQPQHF,TGTGCCAGCAGTTTAAGGGCCAGGGGACCCCCCTATAGCAATCAGCCCCAGCATTTT
TRBJ2-1,TRBV2,.,.,CASRVYNEQFF,TGTGCCAGCAGGGTCTACAATGAGCAGTTCTTC
TRBJ2-1,TRBV18,TRBD2,few,CASSSRGTGGPYNEQFF,TGTGCCAGCTCCTCACGAGGGACGGGAGGCCCTTACAATGAGCAGTTCTTC
TRBJ1-5,TRBV13,.,.,CASSLGPAMGQPQHF,TGTGCCAGCAGCTTGGGTCCAGCCATGGGTCAGCCCCAGCATTTT
TRBJ1-6,TRBV28,TRBD1,.,CASSLVDRGNSPLHF,TGTGCCAGCAGTTTGGTAGACAGGGGAAATTCACCCCTCCACTTT
TRBJ2-4,TRBV18,.,few,CASSARDLAKNIQYF,TGTGCCAGCTCAGCCAGGGACCTAGCCAAAAACATTCAGTACTTC
TRBJ2-1,TRBV19,.,.,CASSRSANSYNEQFF,TGTGCCAGTAGTAGGAGCGCGAACTCCTACAATGAGCAGTTCTTC
TRBJ1-2,TRBV5-1,TRBD1,.,CASSLGQGVYGYTF,TGCGCCAGCAGCCTGGGACAGGGAGTCTATGGCTACACCTTC
TRBJ2-7,TRBV6-1,TRBD2,.,CASRGGVVTGEQYF,TGTGCCAGCAGGGGGGGGGTGGTGACGGGCGAGCAGTACTTC
TRBJ1-5,TRBV25-1,TRBD1,few,CASPLWTGCNQPQHF,TGTGCCAGCCCTCTCTGGACAGGGTGCAATCAGCCCCAGCATTTT
TRBJ2-7,TRBV6-5,TRBD2,.,CAIMGRLAEPYEQYF,TGTGCCATCATGGGTCGACTAGCTGAACCCTACGAGCAGTACTTC
TRBJ2-3,TRBV6-5,TRBD1,.,CASSYGWTGGKYF,TGTGCCAGCAGTTACGGGTGGACAGGGGGCAAGTATTTT
TRBJ2-5,TRBV27,.,once,CASSSPGRVETQYF,TGTGCCAGCAGTTCGCCCGGCAGGGTAGAGACCCAGTACTTC
TRBJ2-7,TRBV6-1,.,.,CASSELGTYEQYF,TGTGCCAGCAGTGAATTGGGCACCTACGAGCAGTACTTC
TRBJ2-5,TRBV5-1,.,.,CASGTLQETQYF,TGCGCCAGCGGGACTCTCCAAGAGACCCAGTACTTC
TRBJ2-1,TRBV5-4,TRBD1,.,CASSLRDRVRWEQFF,TGTGCCAGCAGCCTCCGGGACAGGGTCAGGTGGGAGCAGTTCTTC
TRBJ2-3,TRBV29-1,.,.,CSDLLGWGDTQYF,TGCAGCGACCTTCTCGGTTGGGGAGATACGCAGTATTTT
TRBJ2-5,TRBV18,TRBD1,medium-sized,CASSPPTGVETQYF,TGTGCCAGCTCACCACCTACAGGGGTAGAGACCCAGTACTTC
TRBJ2-4,TRBV11-2,TRBD1,.,CASREPGQGKNIQYF,TGTGCCAGCAGGGAACCGGGACAGGGGAAAAACATTCAGTACTTC
TRBJ2-7,TRBV28,.,.,CASNGYGVLPYEQYF,TGTGCCAGCAACGGATACGGCGTGCTACCCTACGAGCAGTACTTC
TRBJ1-6,TRBV30,.,.,CAWSNRPAGSPLHF,TGTGCCTGGAGTAACCGGCCGGCGGGTTCACCCCTCCACTTT
TRBJ1-2,TRBV7-9,.,.,CASSLSGIRNYGYTF,TGTGCCAGCAGCTTGTCAGGGATACGGAACTATGGCTACACCTTC